This passage covers 30 T cell receptor beta chains from one sample sequenced in a study of early stage breast cancer tumors (dated by TCRdb to about 2017). Library preparation employed the immunoSEQ multiplex PCR assay. This immuneACCESS table, as held by TCRdb, lists in-frame sequences with V and J called but not all clones. Of the missing ones, under half trace to an unresolved V gene in checked studies; the others have no known cause. In all, the sample holds about 48,000 clones, and about 83% of those were seen once. The ten top clones hold roughly 1.4% of the sample. Specimen: blood. These TCRs come from a person aged 50-59 years with breast cancer.

This clone appeared once. The V call is TRBV29-1, the J call TRBJ2-5, with D hard to call. Germline V gene lookup returns CDR1 SQVTM and CDR2 ANQGSEA. The length of the CDR3 is 11 residues. The ends were cut back, 0 bases at V and 5 bases at J, with 4 bases in the middle. Written as DNA, the CDR3 is TGCAGCGTTGAAGATTGGGAGACCCAGTACTTC. Encoded protein: CSVEDWETQYF.

The chain carries TRBV4-3 and TRBJ1-3, with D tentatively TRBD1 (5 bases). The ends were cut back, 0 bases at V and 3 bases at J, with 12 bases in the middle. The germline V gene has CDR1 LGHNA and CDR2 YSLEER. The CDR3 has 16 residues. This chain's CDR3 is CASSQDAAGRGNTIYF. The CDR3 nucleotides read TGCGCCAGCAGCCAAGATGCGGCAGGGCGTGGAAACACCATATATTTT.

The rearrangement links TRBV4-3 to TRBJ2-7; either TRBD1 or TRBD2 may supply D (5 bases each). V was cut by 0 bases and J by 0 bases, with 9 bases left in between. CDR3 size: 15 residues. In germline, CDR1 is LGHNA, CDR2 YSLEER. This CDR3 reads CASSQDSGTSYEQYF. The CDR3 DNA sequence: TGCGCCAGCAGCCAAGATTCAGGGACCTCCTACGAGCAGTACTTC.

The V and J genes are TRBV4-3 and TRBJ2-7, with 16 bases aligning to TRBD2. The germline CDR1 and CDR2 sequences are LGHNA and YSLEER. With V trimmed by 4 bases and J by 3 bases, 9 bases remained unmatched. The CDR3 is made up of 18 amino acids. DNA for the CDR3: TGCGCCAGCAGCCTCGCCTTGGGGACTAGCGGGGGGGGCTACGAGCAGTACTTC. It translates to CASSLALGTSGGGYEQYF.

A few counts support this clone. The rearrangement joins TRBV18 to TRBJ1-1, with a tentative D call TRBD1 (6 bases). The CDR3 is made up of 16 amino acids. Trimming pared 0 bases from V and 7 bases from J, leaving 18 bases between. Germline-derived CDR1 and CDR2 are KGHSH and LQKENI. Here the CDR3 reads CASSPPGQGNGGEAFF. The CDR3 DNA reads as TGTGCCAGCTCACCACCGGGGCAGGGGAACGGAGGTGAAGCTTTCTTT.

J is TRBJ2-7 and V is TRBV6-1; D ambiguous. There are 13 residues in the CDR3. The germline gives CDR1 MNHNS, CDR2 SASEGT. Between the trimmed V and J ends, which lost 4 bases and 4 bases, there was a span of 11 bases. Here the CDR3 reads CASSVDLIYEQYF. The CDR3 DNA sequence: TGTGCCAGCAGTGTCGATCTAATATACGAGCAGTACTTC.

The genes are TRBV28 and TRBJ2-1; D possibly corresponds to TRBD1 (6 bases). The CDR3 covers 16 residues. The V end lost 6 bases, the J end lost 8 bases, and 23 bases lay between the germline ends. Germline V CDR1 and CDR2: MDHEN, SYDVKM. In DNA, the CDR3 is TGTGCCAGCAGCCCCTTTAAACAGGGCTTTGTTGATGAGCAGTTCTTC. It specifies CASSPFKQGFVDEQFF.

This chain connects TRBV9 to TRBJ2-1, with 8 bases matching TRBD1. CDR1 is SGDLS and CDR2 is YYNGEE in the germline V gene. The CDR3 sequence is 15 residues long. The trim removed 6 bases at V and 2 bases at J, leaving 7 bases unmatched. The CDR3 DNA reads as TGTGCCAGCACCGAGACAGGGGCGGCCTACAATGAGCAGTTCTTC. Amino acid sequence: CASTETGAAYNEQFF.

This sequence joins TRBV12-5 and TRBJ1-1; D is ambiguous. V lost 5 bases to trimming and J lost 0 bases, with 7 bases between them. The CDR3 is 13 residues long. The germline V gene has CDR1 LGHNT and CDR2 FRNRAP. In DNA form, the CDR3 reads TGTGCTAGTGGTCCGAGGGTGAACACTGAAGCTTTCTTT. The encoded protein is CASGPRVNTEAFF.

J is TRBJ1-1 and V is TRBV6-5, with a possible D match to TRBD1 (6 bases). This CDR3 contains 15 residues. CDR1 is MNHEY, CDR2 SVGAGI, per germline. The V gene lost 0 bases and the J gene lost 5 bases, with 13 bases spanning the gap. CDR3 region: CASSYSPGGGTEAFF. CDR3 nucleotide sequence: TGTGCCAGCAGTTACTCCCCGGGAGGGGGAACTGAAGCTTTCTTT.

The chain links TRBV7-9 to TRBJ1-2; possible D gene TRBD1, 5 bases. The germline CDR1 and CDR2 sequences are SEHNR and FQNEAQ (reference sequence). This CDR3 has 15 residues. V was pared by 5 bases and J by 1 base, with 14 bases between. The CDR3 DNA is TGTGCCAGCAGCGACGATACGGGGGGTAACTATGGCTACACCTTC. Amino acids: CASSDDTGGNYGYTF.

The chain uses TRBV6-1 and TRBJ2-1; TRBD1 aligns across 8 bases. Germline CDR1 MNHNS, CDR2 SASEGT. The ends lost 11 bases at V and 8 bases at J; junction bases unmatched: 14. There are 14 residues in the CDR3. The CDR3 DNA follows: TGTGCCGGATCGTACCGGGGACAGGTAGATGAGCAGTTCTTC. Its protein is CAGSYRGQVDEQFF.

This clone appeared once. This chain links TRBV28 with TRBJ2-1; 12 bases map to TRBD2. Trimming removed 7 bases from V and 4 bases from J; junction bases left unmatched: 8. Germline-derived CDR1 and CDR2 are MDHEN and SYDVKM. CDR3 length equals 16 residues. CDR3 sequence reads: CASTSGGAQLYNEQFF. CDR3 nucleotide sequence: TGTGCCAGCACTAGCGGGGGGGCCCAGTTATACAATGAGCAGTTCTTC.

The chain has TRBV27 and TRBJ1-2, with D uncertain. The CDR3 loop spans 14 amino acids. The germline gives CDR1 MNHEY, CDR2 SMNVEV (reference sequence). Trimming removed 6 bases from V and 4 bases from J, with 15 bases in between. The CDR3 nucleotides read TGTGCCAGCAGCCTAAAAGTACCCTTCTATGGCTACACCTTC. It encodes CASSLKVPFYGYTF.

The V gene is TRBV6-5, the J gene TRBJ2-3, with D possibly TRBD1 on 6 matching bases. The germline V gene has CDR1 MNHEY and CDR2 SVGAGI. The CDR3 is made up of 16 amino acids. V gave up 4 bases and J gave up 2 bases, with 16 bases separating them. CDR3 sequence: CASSLQRGWDTDTQYF. The CDR3 DNA follows: TGTGCCAGCAGTTTGCAAAGGGGGTGGGACACAGATACGCAGTATTTT.

The V call is TRBV5-1, the J call TRBJ1-4; perhaps TRBD1 as D (5 bases). V was shortened by 3 bases and J by 8 bases, with 17 bases between the two germline ends. In germline, CDR1 is SGHRS, CDR2 YFSETQ. This CDR3 comprises 15 residues. CDR3 region: CASSSNSGTLEKLFF. DNA for the CDR3: TGCGCCAGCAGCTCAAATTCCGGGACTCTAGAAAAACTGTTTTTT.

This chain links TRBV18 with TRBJ2-5; D may be TRBD2 (5 bases). The CDR3 runs 18 residues. V was shortened by 1 base and J by 2 bases, with 20 bases between the two germline ends. Looked up from germline, CDR1 is KGHSH and CDR2 is LQKENI. The CDR3 DNA is TGTGCCAGCTCACCACGAATCATCGGCCGGGGAGCTCAAGAGACCCAGTACTTC. It codes for CASSPRIIGRGAQETQYF.

This clone turned up a few times. The chain joins TRBV4-3 to TRBJ1-6; D unclear. V was trimmed by 0 bases and J by 7 bases, leaving 4 bases between them. CDR3 length: 13 residues. Germline V gives CDR1 LGHNA, CDR2 YSLEER. For the CDR3, the DNA is TGCGCCAGCAGCCAAGAGCTGAATTCACCCCTCCACTTT. It encodes CASSQELNSPLHF.

This clone was detected only once. The chain uses TRBV6-5 and TRBJ2-5, with 8 bases lining up with TRBD1. CDR3 length equals 14 residues. The V gene end was trimmed by 3 bases and the J gene end by 2 bases; junction bases not matched to a gene: 2. Looked up from germline, CDR1 is MNHEY and CDR2 is SVGAGI. CDR3: CASSYGTGQETQYF. CDR3 bases: TGTGCCAGCAGTTATGGGACAGGTCAAGAGACCCAGTACTTC.

CDR3 region: CASSGKAATNEKLFF. In DNA, the CDR3 is TGTGCCAGCAGTGGAAAGGCAGCAACTAATGAAAAACTGTTTTTT. The V call is TRBV2, the J call TRBJ1-4; D not resolved. Trimming shortened V by 4 bases and J by 0 bases, and 9 bases separated the two germline ends. Germline V gene data show CDR1 as SNHLY and CDR2 as FYNNEI. The CDR3 is 15 amino acids.

V and J are TRBV30 and TRBJ1-2; D is possibly TRBD1 (5 bases). Trimming removed 5 bases from V and 4 bases from J, with 14 bases in between. The V gene's germline CDR1 is GTSNPN and CDR2 SVGIG (reference sequence). CDR3 length: 13 residues. The CDR3 bases are TGTGCCTGGGGGGCCGCAGGGCCCTATGGCTACACCTTC. This translates into CAWGAAGPYGYTF.

The V gene is TRBV28, the J gene TRBJ2-1, with TRBD1 as a possible D gene (9 bases). This CDR3 spans 18 amino acids. Trimming shortened V by 3 bases and J by 4 bases, and 22 bases separated the two germline ends. Germline lookup yields CDR1 MDHEN and CDR2 SYDVKM. CDR3 sequence: CASSFLISGTGLYNEQFF. CDR3 DNA: TGTGCCAGCAGTTTCCTAATTAGCGGGACAGGGCTATACAATGAGCAGTTCTTC. The full variable domain, in which reference TRBV28 and TRBJ2-1 provide the parts outside the CDR3, is DVKVTQSSRYLVKRTGEKVFLECVQDMDHENMFWYRQDPGLGLRLIYFSYDVKMKEKGDIPEGYSVSREKKERFSLILESASTNQTSMYLCASSFLISGTGLYNEQFFGPGTRLTVL.

The V and J genes are TRBV6-5 and TRBJ1-2; D is unresolved. The CDR3 totals 13 residues. Trimming took 5 bases from V and 0 from J, leaving 7 bases between them. Germline values: CDR1 MNHEY, CDR2 SVGAGI. CDR3 residues: CASSPTANYGYTF. The CDR3 DNA reads as TGTGCCAGCAGTCCCACAGCTAACTATGGCTACACCTTC.

V is TRBV19 and J is TRBJ2-1; TRBD1 agrees at 9 bases. Looked up from germline, CDR1 is LNHDA and CDR2 is SQIVND (reference sequence). The CDR3 has 15 amino acids. Trimming at V came to 5 bases and at J to 4 bases, leaving 6 bases not matched to a gene. CDR3: CASSQGTGSYNEQFF. The CDR3 DNA reads as TGTGCCAGTAGTCAAGGGACAGGGTCATACAATGAGCAGTTCTTC.

This sequence joins TRBV12-5 and TRBJ2-7, with 14 bases lining up with TRBD2. The CDR3 has 19 amino acids. Germline CDR1 and CDR2: LGHNT and FRNRAP. With 5 bases clipped from V and 2 bases from J, the junction kept 14 bases outside the gene matches. CDR3 protein: CASGEPRTSGRLSAYEQYF. In nucleotides, the CDR3 is TGTGCTAGTGGTGAGCCCCGGACTAGCGGGAGGCTATCCGCCTACGAGCAGTACTTC.

The CDR3 region is CASSQNRGSGNTIYF. The CDR3 region has the DNA TGCGCCAGCAGCCAAAACCGCGGCTCTGGAAACACCATATATTTT. The J gene is TRBJ1-3, the V gene TRBV4-3; D unclear. Trimming took 2 bases from V and 0 from J, leaving 8 bases between them. The CDR3 runs to 15 residues. Germline loops: CDR1 LGHNA, CDR2 YSLEER.

This clone was detected once. The CDR3 spells CASSLENEQFF. As DNA, the CDR3 is TGTGCCAGCAGCTTAGAAAATGAGCAGTTCTTC. This sequence joins TRBV7-6 and TRBJ2-1, with no clear D. The V end lost 1 base, the J end lost 7 bases, and 2 bases lay between the germline ends. Looked up from germline, CDR1 is SGHVS and CDR2 is FNYEAQ. There are 11 residues in the CDR3.

This clone came up a few times. The chain links TRBV2 to TRBJ2-7; a weak D match, TRBD2 (5 bases). Trimming pared 8 bases from V and 3 bases from J, leaving 14 bases between. This CDR3 is 13 amino acids long. CDR1 SNHLY and CDR2 FYNNEI come from the germline V gene. CDR3 sequence (DNA): TGTGCCAGCGGTGGGGAGTCCAACTACGAGCAGTACTTC. Translating gives CASGGESNYEQYF.

This chain joins TRBV28 and TRBJ2-1; no clear D. Germline V CDR1 and CDR2: MDHEN, SYDVKM. V was cut by 5 bases and J by 14 bases, with 25 bases left in between. The CDR3 is 15 amino acids. The DNA for the CDR3 is TGTGCCAGCAGTCACGGCAAGGGCGCATCCTTTCGTGAGTTCTTC. This sequence encodes CASSHGKGASFREFF.

The rearrangement joins TRBV6-5 to TRBJ2-1, with a possible D match to TRBD1 (5 bases). The germline V gene has CDR1 MNHEY and CDR2 SVGAGI. The CDR3 sequence is 14 residues long. V lost 2 bases to trimming and J lost 6 bases, with 11 bases between them. The CDR3 region is CASSYLDSLNEQFF. The CDR3 region has the DNA TGTGCCAGCAGTTACCTAGACAGCCTCAATGAGCAGTTCTTC.